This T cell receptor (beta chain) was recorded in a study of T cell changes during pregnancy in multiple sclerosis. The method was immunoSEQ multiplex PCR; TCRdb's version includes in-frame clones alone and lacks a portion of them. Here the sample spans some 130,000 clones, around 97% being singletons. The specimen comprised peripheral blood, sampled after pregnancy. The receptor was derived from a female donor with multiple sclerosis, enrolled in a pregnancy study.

In DNA, the CDR3 is TGCAGCGTTATCCAGCGGGGCCTCAATGAGCAGTTCTTC. This gives the protein CSVIQRGLNEQFF. The rearrangement uses TRBV29-1 and TRBJ2-1; TRBD2 agrees at 7 bases. The CDR3 runs 13 residues. Germline V gene lookup returns CDR1 SQVTM and CDR2 ANQGSEA. J lost 6 bases, V lost 5 bases, and 7 bases had no gene match.